The rows below give T cell receptor beta chains drawn from one sample of a study of cytomegalovirus exposure and HLA in healthy donors. This table comes from immunoSEQ multiplex PCR, and its TCRdb copy is limited to in-frame clones, with some not included. In the table there are around 150,000 clones, around 68% of which are singletons. The material sequenced was PBMCs. These receptors came from a middle-aged man in good health and CMV-seronegative. Both conserved end residues are part of each CDR3. A D gene is named only where the DNA matches it firmly. Size tells how often a clone was seen (once, few, many) or the class of an expanded clone, and some rows leave it out.

>TRBV7-2|TRBJ1-1|-|-
TGTGCCAGCAGCCTTTGGACGACAGCGAACACTGAAGCTTTCTTT
CASSLWTTANTEAFF
>TRBV18|TRBJ2-7|-|-
TGTGCCAGCTCACCAACGCGGACTGTTGCCTACGAGCAGTACTTC
CASSPTRTVAYEQYF
>TRBV25-1|TRBJ1-2|-|-
TGTGCCAGCAGTGACCCGAGAGGCTACACCTTC
CASSDPRGYTF
>TRBV18|TRBJ2-7|-|-
TGTGCCAGCTCACCAGAGGATGGCAACGAGCAGTACTTC
CASSPEDGNEQYF
>TRBV5-1|TRBJ2-1|TRBD1|-
TGCGCCAGCAGCCCTGGACAGGGACCCTACAATGAGCAGTTCTTC
CASSPGQGPYNEQFF
>TRBV5-4|TRBJ1-3|-|-
TGTGCCAGCAGCCGATCCACAGGGCCTGGAAACACCATATATTTT
CASSRSTGPGNTIYF
>TRBV5-1|TRBJ1-1|-|-
TGCGCCAGCAGCTCGGGTGGTCAGGGCCCGAACACTGAAGCTTTCTTT
CASSSGGQGPNTEAFF
>TRBV19|TRBJ1-2|-|-
TGTGCCAGTAGCCGACAGGTCTCTCTCTATGGCTACACCTTC
CASSRQVSLYGYTF
>TRBV15|TRBJ1-5|-|-
TGTGCCACCGGGCAGTATAGCAATCAGCCCCAGCATTTT
CATGQYSNQPQHF
>TRBV6-4|TRBJ2-5|TRBD2|-
TGTGCCAGCAGCCGACTAGCGGGGCCCCTGGAGACCCAGTACTTC
CASSRLAGPLETQYF
>TRBV28|TRBJ2-7|TRBD1|-
TGTGCCAGCAGTTTCCACCCGGACAGGGGGAGCCACGAGCAGTACTTC
CASSFHPDRGSHEQYF
>TRBV6-1|TRBJ1-1|TRBD1|-
TGTGCCAGCATATTAGACAGGGCGAACACTGAAGCTTTCTTT
CASILDRANTEAFF
>TRBV6-6|TRBJ2-7|-|-
TGTGCCAGCACCCAGGGGGGTTCCGCCTACGAGCAGTACTTC
CASTQGGSAYEQYF
>TRBV28|TRBJ1-5|-|few
TGTGCCAGCCAAGGGGGGGGCAGCCAGCCCCAGCATTTT
CASQGGGSQPQHF
>TRBV28|TRBJ1-2|TRBD1|-
TGTGCCAGCAGGGCAGGGGGCCCTCTGGCCGGCTACACCTTC
CASRAGGPLAGYTF
>TRBV4-2|TRBJ1-3|-|-
TGTGCCAGCAGCCAAGATTGGAGGACGGCCAGCATCTCTGGAAACACCATATATTTT
CASSQDWRTASISGNTIYF
>TRBV7-3|TRBJ1-1|TRBD1|-
TGTGCCAGCAGCGGGCCGGGACAGGCGAACACTGAAGCTTTCTTT
CASSGPGQANTEAFF
>TRBV15|TRBJ2-7|TRBD2|-
TGTGCCACCAGCAGAGATCATGGGACTAGCCGATTCTACGAGCAGTACTTC
CATSRDHGTSRFYEQYF
>TRBV10-3|TRBJ1-5|-|-
TGTGCCATCAGTGAGTCAGGGGGCAATCAGCCCCAGCATTTT
CAISESGGNQPQHF
>TRBV25-1|TRBJ1-2|-|few
TGTGCCAGCAGTGATAGGACAGACCTCTATGGCTACACCTTC
CASSDRTDLYGYTF
>TRBV28|TRBJ1-1|-|-
TGTGCCAGCAGTGCTACCAGGGGTGCGGGCACTGAAGCTTTCTTT
CASSATRGAGTEAFF
>TRBV6-5|TRBJ1-3|-|-
TGTGCCAGCAGTTCAGGGTTCCAGACTGGAAACACCATATATTTT
CASSSGFQTGNTIYF
>TRBV6-6|TRBJ1-2|TRBD1|few
TGTGCCAGCAGTATCGGGACAGGCGGCAACTATGGCTACACCTTC
CASSIGTGGNYGYTF
>TRBV6-5|TRBJ1-1|-|few
TGTGCCAGCAGTTATTCAAGGGGTAGTGGCACTGAAGCTTTCTTT
CASSYSRGSGTEAFF
>TRBV27|TRBJ2-5|-|-
TGTGCCAGCAGCCTGCCCCAGGGAGGCCAAGAGACCCAGTACTTC
CASSLPQGGQETQYF
>TRBV19|TRBJ2-7|TRBD1|-
TGTGCCACCCAAGACAGGGACTACGAGCAGTACTTC
CATQDRDYEQYF
>TRBV6-6|TRBJ2-7|-|-
TGTGCCAGCAGTTACTCGAGGTCGGATTACGAGCAGTACTTC
CASSYSRSDYEQYF
>TRBV7-6|TRBJ2-7|-|-
TGTGCCAGCAGCTTAGATGGGACACCCTCCTACGAGCAGTACTTC
CASSLDGTPSYEQYF
>TRBV5-4|TRBJ2-2|TRBD1|-
TGTGCCAGCAGCTTTAAGCAGGGGGACACCGGGGAGCTGTTTTTT
CASSFKQGDTGELFF
>TRBV9|TRBJ1-6|-|-
TGTGCCAGCAGCGTAGGTGTCTCGCAGGGGAACTCACCCCTCCACTTT
CASSVGVSQGNSPLHF
>TRBV9|TRBJ2-1|TRBD2|-
TGTGCCAGCAGCGACGGGACTACATACAATGAGCAGTTCTTC
CASSDGTTYNEQFF
>TRBV6-1|TRBJ1-1|-|-
TGTGCCAGCAGTGTACAGAGATTGAACACTGAAGCTTTCTTT
CASSVQRLNTEAFF
>TRBV6-1|TRBJ2-7|TRBD1|-
TGTGCCAGCAGGGCAGGACAGGGGCAGGTCTACGAGCAGTACTTC
CASRAGQGQVYEQYF
>TRBV28|TRBJ1-1|-|once
TGTGCCAGCAGTACCCCGGGACAATCGAACACTGAAGCTTTCTTT
CASSTPGQSNTEAFF
>TRBV4-3|TRBJ2-1|-|-
TGCGCCAGCAGCCCCTCGAGGGGGTCTAAGAATGAGCAGTTCTTC
CASSPSRGSKNEQFF
>TRBV6-5|TRBJ2-7|-|-
TGTGCCAGCATGTCGGAGATTAGCTCCTACGAGCAGTACTTC
CASMSEISSYEQYF
>TRBV11-2|TRBJ2-7|-|few
TGTGCCAGCAGCTTAACCGCAGGGGATCGCTACGAGCAGTACTTC
CASSLTAGDRYEQYF
>TRBV10-3|TRBJ2-5|TRBD2|-
TGTGCCATCAGTGAAGTCCTAGCGGGGGGTGGTGGGACCCAGTACTTC
CAISEVLAGGGGTQYF
>TRBV7-2|TRBJ2-4|-|-
TGTGCCAGCAGCTTAGATGGGGACTTAGCCAAAAACATTCAGTACTTC
CASSLDGDLAKNIQYF
>TRBV28|TRBJ1-1|TRBD1|-
TGTGCCAGCAGTCTAGCCGGGACAGTGAACACTGAAGCTTTCTTT
CASSLAGTVNTEAFF
>TRBV9|TRBJ1-1|TRBD1|-
TGTGCCAGCAGCGTGGACAGGGTAACAGGCGAAGCTTTCTTT
CASSVDRVTGEAFF
>TRBV29-1|TRBJ1-1|-|-
TGCAGCGTTGAGCAGGCGGGAGCTTTCTTT
CSVEQAGAFF
>TRBV19|TRBJ1-2|TRBD1|-
TGTGCCAGCACGGACAGGGGGGCCGTAAGAGTTGTCAACTATGGCTACACCTTC
CASTDRGAVRVVNYGYTF
>TRBV11-2|TRBJ1-4|-|-
TGTGCCAGCAGCTTAGTAGGCGGAGAAAAACTGTTTTTT
CASSLVGGEKLFF
>TRBV6-5|TRBJ1-3|-|-
TGTGCCAGCAGTTACGGGGGGTTAGGAAACACCATATATTTT
CASSYGGLGNTIYF
>TRBV7-6|TRBJ2-3|-|few
TGTGCCAGCAGCTTAGCGCGCGATACGCAGTATTTT
CASSLARDTQYF
>TRBV9|TRBJ2-7|TRBD1|-
TGTGCCAGCAGCCTAATTCCGACAGGGGCAAAAGAGCAGTACTTC
CASSLIPTGAKEQYF
>TRBV28|TRBJ1-6|-|-
TGTGCCAGCAGTACTCGGACAGAAGCCTATAATTCACCCCTCCACTTT
CASSTRTEAYNSPLHF
>TRBV4-1|TRBJ1-1|-|-
TGCGCCAGCAGCCACGGGACAAGGGATACTGAAGCTTTCTTT
CASSHGTRDTEAFF
>TRBV2|TRBJ2-7|-|-
TGTGCCAGCGCCTCGACGGGGTACGAGCAGTACTTC
CASASTGYEQYF
>TRBV6-5|TRBJ1-1|TRBD1|-
TGTGCCAGCATCGAGGACAGGGTGGGCACTGAAGCTTTCTTT
CASIEDRVGTEAFF
>TRBV6-1|TRBJ1-6|-|-
TGTGCCAGCAGTGAATACCCAGGGAATTATAATTCACCCCTCCACTTT
CASSEYPGNYNSPLHF
>TRBV6-1|TRBJ2-7|TRBD1|few
TGTGCCAGCAGTCTCGGACAGGGCTACGAGCAGTACTTC
CASSLGQGYEQYF
>TRBV5-1|TRBJ1-2|TRBD1|-
TGCGCCAGCAGCGTTTCCGGGACAGGCTATGGCTACACCTTC
CASSVSGTGYGYTF
>TRBV6-5|TRBJ2-1|TRBD1|-
TGTGCCAGCAGCCAGACAGGGTGGGGTGGAGATGAGCAGTTCTTC
CASSQTGWGGDEQFF